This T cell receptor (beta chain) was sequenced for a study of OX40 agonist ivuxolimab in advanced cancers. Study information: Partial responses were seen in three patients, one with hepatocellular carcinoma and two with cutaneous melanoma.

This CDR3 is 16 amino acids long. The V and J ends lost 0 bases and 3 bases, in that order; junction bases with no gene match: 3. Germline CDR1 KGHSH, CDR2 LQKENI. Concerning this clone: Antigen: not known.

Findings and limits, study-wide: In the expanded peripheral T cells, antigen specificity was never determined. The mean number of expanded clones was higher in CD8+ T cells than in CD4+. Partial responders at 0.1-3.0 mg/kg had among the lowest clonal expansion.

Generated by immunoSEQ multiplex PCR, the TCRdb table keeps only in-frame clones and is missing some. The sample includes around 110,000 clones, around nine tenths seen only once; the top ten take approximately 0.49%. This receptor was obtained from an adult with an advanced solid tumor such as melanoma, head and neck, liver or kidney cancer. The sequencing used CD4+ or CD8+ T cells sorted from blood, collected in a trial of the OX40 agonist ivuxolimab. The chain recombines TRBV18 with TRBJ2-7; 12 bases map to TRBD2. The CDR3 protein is CASSPPTSGGIYEQYF. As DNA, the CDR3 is TGTGCCAGCTCACCACCTACTAGCGGGGGGATCTACGAGCAGTACTTC.